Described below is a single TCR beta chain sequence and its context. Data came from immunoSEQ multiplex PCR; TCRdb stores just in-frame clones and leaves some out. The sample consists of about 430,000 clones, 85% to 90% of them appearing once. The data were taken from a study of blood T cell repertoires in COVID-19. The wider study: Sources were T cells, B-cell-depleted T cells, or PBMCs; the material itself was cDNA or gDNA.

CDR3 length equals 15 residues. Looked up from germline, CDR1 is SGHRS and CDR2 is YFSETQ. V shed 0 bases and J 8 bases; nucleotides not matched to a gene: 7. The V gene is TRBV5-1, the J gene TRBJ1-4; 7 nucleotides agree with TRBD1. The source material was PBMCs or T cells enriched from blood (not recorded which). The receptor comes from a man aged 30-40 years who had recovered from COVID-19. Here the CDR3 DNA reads TGCGCCAGCAGCTTGGGACAGGGCTTCGGGGAAAAACTGTTTTTT. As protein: CASSLGQGFGEKLFF.